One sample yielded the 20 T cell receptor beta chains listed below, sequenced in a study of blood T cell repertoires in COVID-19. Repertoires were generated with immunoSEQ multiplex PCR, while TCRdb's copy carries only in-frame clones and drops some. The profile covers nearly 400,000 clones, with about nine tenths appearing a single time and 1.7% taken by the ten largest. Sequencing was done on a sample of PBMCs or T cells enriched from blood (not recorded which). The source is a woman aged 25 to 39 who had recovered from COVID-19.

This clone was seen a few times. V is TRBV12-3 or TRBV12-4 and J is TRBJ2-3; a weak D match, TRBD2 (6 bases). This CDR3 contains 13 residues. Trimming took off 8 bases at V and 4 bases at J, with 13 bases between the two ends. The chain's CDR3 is CASGPPSADTQYF. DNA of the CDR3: TGTGCCAGCGGCCCCCCTAGCGCAGATACGCAGTATTTT.

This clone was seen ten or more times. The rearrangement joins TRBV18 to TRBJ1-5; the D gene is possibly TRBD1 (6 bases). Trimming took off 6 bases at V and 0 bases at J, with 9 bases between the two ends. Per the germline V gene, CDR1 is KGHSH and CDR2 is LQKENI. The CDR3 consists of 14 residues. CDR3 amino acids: CASSTGFSNQPQHF. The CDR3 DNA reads TGTGCCAGCTCGACAGGTTTTAGCAATCAGCCCCAGCATTTT.

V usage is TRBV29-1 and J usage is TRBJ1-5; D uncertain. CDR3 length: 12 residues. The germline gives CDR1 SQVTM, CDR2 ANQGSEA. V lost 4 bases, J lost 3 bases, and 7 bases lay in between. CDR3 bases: TGCAGCGTTGGCGGGAACAATCAGCCCCAGCATTTT. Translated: CSVGGNNQPQHF.

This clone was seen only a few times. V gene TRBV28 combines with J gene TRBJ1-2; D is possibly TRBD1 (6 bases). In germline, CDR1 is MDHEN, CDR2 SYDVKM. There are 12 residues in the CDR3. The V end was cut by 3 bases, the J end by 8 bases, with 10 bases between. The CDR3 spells CASSLPGGGYTF. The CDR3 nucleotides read TGTGCCAGCAGTTTGCCGGGGGGCGGCTACACCTTC.

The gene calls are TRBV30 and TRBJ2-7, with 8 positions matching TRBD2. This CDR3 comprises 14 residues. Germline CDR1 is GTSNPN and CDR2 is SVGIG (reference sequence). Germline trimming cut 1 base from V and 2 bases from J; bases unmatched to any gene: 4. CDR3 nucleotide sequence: TGTGCCTGGAGTGATGGAGCGGGAGCCTACGAGCAGTACTTC. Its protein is CAWSDGAGAYEQYF.

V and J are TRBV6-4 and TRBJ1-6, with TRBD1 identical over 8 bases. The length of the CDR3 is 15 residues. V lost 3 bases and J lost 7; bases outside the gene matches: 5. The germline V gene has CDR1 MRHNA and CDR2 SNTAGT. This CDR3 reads CASSEQGGDNSPLHF. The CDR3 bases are TGTGCCAGCAGTGAACAGGGGGGGGACAATTCACCCCTCCACTTT.

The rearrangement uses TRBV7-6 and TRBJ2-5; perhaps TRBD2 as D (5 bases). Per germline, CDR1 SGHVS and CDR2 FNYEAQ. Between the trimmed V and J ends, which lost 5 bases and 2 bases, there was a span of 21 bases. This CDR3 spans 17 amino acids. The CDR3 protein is CASSPEPRGHPQETQYF. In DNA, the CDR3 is TGTGCCAGCAGCCCCGAACCCCGCGGGCACCCACAAGAGACCCAGTACTTC.

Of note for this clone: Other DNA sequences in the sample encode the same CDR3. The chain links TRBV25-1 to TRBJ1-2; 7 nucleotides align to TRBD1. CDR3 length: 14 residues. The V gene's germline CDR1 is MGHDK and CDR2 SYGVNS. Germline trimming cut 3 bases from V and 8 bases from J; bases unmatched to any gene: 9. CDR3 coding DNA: TGTGCCAGCAGTGAGAGGACGGGACAGCGGGGCTACACCTTC. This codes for CASSERTGQRGYTF.

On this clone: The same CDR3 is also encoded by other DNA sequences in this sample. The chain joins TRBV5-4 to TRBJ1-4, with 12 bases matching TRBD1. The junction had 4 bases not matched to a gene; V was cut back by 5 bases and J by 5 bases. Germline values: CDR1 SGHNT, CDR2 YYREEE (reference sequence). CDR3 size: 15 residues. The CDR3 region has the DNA TGTGCCAGCAGTAGGGACAGGGGGCGGAATGAAAAACTGTTTTTT. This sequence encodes CASSRDRGRNEKLFF.

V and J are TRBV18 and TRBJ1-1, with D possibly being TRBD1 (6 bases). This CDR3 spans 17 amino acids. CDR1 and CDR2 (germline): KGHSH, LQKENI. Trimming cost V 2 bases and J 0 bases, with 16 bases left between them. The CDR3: CASSPVSQGWMNTEAFF. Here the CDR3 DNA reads TGTGCCAGCTCACCAGTGAGCCAGGGGTGGATGAACACTGAAGCTTTCTTT.

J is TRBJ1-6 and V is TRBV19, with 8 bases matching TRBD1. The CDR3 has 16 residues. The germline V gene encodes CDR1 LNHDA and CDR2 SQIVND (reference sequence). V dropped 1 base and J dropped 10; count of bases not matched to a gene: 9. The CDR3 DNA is TGTGCCAGTAGTATAGGCCCCGGACAGGGCGGATCACCCCTCCACTTT. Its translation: CASSIGPGQGGSPLHF.

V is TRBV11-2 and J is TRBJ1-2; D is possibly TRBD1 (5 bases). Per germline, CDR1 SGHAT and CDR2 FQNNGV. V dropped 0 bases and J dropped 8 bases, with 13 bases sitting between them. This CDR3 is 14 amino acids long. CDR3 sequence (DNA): TGTGCCAGCAGCTTAGAGGGGCAGGGAGGCGGCTACACCTTC. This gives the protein CASSLEGQGGGYTF.

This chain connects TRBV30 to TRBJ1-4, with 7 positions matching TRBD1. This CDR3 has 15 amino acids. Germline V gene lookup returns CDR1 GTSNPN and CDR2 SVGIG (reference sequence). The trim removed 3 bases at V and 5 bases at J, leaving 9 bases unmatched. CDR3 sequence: CAWSELTGPNEKLFF. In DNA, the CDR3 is TGTGCCTGGAGCGAATTGACAGGGCCAAATGAAAAACTGTTTTTT.

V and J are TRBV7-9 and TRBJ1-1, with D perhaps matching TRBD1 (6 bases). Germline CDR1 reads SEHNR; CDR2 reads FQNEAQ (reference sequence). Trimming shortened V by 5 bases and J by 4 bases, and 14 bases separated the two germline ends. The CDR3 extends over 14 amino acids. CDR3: CASSPREGGTEAFF. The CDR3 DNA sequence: TGTGCCAGCAGCCCCCGGGAAGGGGGCACTGAAGCTTTCTTT.

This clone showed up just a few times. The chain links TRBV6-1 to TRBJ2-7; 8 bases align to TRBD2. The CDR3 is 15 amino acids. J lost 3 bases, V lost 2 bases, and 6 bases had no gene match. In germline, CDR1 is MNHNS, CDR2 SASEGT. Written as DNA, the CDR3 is TGTGCCAGCAGTGAAAGAGCGGGAGCCTTCTACGAGCAGTACTTC. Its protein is CASSERAGAFYEQYF.

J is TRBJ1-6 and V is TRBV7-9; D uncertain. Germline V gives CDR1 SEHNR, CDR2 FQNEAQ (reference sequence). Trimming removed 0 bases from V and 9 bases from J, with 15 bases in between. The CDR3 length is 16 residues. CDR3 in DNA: TGTGCCAGCAGCTTAGCTGGCGGCGAGATGGGTTCACCCCTCCACTTT. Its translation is CASSLAGGEMGSPLHF.

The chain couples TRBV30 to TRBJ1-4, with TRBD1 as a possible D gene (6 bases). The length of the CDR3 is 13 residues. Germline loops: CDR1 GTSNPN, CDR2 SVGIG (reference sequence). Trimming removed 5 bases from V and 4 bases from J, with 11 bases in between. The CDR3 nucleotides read TGTGCCTGGCAACAGGGAGATAATGAAAAACTGTTTTTT. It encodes CAWQQGDNEKLFF.

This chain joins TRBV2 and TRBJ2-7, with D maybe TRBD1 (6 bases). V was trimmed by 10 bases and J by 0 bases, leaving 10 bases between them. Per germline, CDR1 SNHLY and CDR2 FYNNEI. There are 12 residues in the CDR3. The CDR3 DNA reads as TGTGCCACAGAACAGGGCTCCTACGAGCAGTACTTC. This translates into CATEQGSYEQYF.

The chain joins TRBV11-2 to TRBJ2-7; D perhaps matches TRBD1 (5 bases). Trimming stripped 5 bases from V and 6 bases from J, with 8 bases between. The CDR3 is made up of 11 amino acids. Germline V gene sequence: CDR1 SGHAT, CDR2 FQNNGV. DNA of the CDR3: TGTGCCAGCAGCCCAGGGCGCGAGCAGTACTTC. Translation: CASSPGREQYF.

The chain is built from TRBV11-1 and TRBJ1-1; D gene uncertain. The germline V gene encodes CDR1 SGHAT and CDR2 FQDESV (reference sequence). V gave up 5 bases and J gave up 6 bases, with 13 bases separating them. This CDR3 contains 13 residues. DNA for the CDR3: TGTGCCAGCAGCCTATTGTCGGGGTCTGAAGCTTTCTTT. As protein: CASSLLSGSEAFF.